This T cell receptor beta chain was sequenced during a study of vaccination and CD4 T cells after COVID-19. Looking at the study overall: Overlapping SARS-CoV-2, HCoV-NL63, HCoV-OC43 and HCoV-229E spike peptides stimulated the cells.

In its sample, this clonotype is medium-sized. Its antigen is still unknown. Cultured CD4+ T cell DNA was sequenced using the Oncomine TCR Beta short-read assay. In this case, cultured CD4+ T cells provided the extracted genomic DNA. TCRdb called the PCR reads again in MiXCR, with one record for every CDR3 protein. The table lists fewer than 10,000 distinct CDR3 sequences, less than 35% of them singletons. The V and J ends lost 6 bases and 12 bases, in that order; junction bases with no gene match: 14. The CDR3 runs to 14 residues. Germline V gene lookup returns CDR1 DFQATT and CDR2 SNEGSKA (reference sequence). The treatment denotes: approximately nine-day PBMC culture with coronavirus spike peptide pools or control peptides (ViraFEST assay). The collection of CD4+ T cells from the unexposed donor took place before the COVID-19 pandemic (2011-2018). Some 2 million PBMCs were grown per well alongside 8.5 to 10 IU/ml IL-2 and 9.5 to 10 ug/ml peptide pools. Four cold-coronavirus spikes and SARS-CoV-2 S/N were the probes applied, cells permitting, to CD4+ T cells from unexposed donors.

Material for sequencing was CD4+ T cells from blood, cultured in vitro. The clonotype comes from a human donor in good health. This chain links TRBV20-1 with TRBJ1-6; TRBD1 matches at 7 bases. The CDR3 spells CSAPLDRREIPLHF. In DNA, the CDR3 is TGCAGTGCCCCCTTGGACAGGCGGGAGATACCCCTCCACTTT.